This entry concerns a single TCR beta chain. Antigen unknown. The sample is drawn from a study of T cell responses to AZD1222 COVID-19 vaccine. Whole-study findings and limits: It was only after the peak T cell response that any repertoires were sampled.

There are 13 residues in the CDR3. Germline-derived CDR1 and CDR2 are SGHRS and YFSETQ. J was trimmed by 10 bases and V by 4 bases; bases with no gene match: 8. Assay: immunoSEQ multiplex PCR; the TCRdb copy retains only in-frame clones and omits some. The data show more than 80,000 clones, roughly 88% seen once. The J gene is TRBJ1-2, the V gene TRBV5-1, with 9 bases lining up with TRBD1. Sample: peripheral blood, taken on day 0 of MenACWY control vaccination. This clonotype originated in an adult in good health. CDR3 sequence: CASSLGGQGHYTF. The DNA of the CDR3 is TGCGCCAGCAGCCTGGGGGGACAGGGTCACTACACCTTC.